Presented here are 15 T cell receptor beta chains from one specimen sequenced in a study of CXCR3-negative and CXCR3-positive naive CD8 T cells. Study-wide findings and caveats: Greater hydrophobicity was found in TRB CDR3s of CXCR3-positive naive cells than of CXCR3-negative naive cells.

No antigen is known for these receptors. Libraries were UMI-labeled 5' RACE TRB cDNA. TCRdb re-called the 5' RACE reads, yielding one record per CDR3 amino acid sequence without DNA. This table holds over 150,000 distinct CDR3 sequences. Sequenced sample: naive CXCR3+ CD8+ T cells from blood. Subset denoted: CD45RO-CCR7+CD27+CD95- naive CD8+ T cells expressing CXCR3 (TNR3+). The receptors stem from a human donor in good health. Some clones in this sample may be carry-over from other donors' samples.

V and J are TRBV6-4 and TRBJ1-2. Germline assignment: CDR1 MRHNA and CDR2 SNTAGT. The CDR3 is 16 amino acids. The CDR3 sequence is CASSDLDRGINYGYTF.

The chain carries TRBV4-1 and TRBJ2-1; TCRdb indicates TRBD1, and absent DNA this call remains unverified. Germline V gene sequence: CDR1 MGHRA, CDR2 YSYEKL. The CDR3 totals 15 residues. The CDR3 is CASSPLRVASGEQFF.

CDR3 region: CASDPYYEQYF. The rearrangement uses TRBV12-5 and TRBJ2-7. Germline V gene sequence: CDR1 LGHNT, CDR2 FRNRAP. This CDR3 is 11 amino acids long.

The gene calls are TRBV4-3 and TRBJ2-2; TCRdb's assignment of TRBD1 cannot be checked, as there is no DNA. The length of the CDR3 is 13 residues. Germline V gene sequence: CDR1 LGHNA, CDR2 YSLEER. CDR3 amino acids: CASSQGQSGELFF.

The chain has TRBV7-9 and TRBJ2-2. The CDR3 is 16 amino acids. From germline, CDR1 is SEHNR and CDR2 FQNEAQ (reference sequence). This chain's CDR3 is CASSLVDRQTTGELFF.

The V call is TRBV18, the J call TRBJ2-7; checking the TCRdb D call of TRBD2 is not possible without DNA. Germline assignment: CDR1 KGHSH and CDR2 LQKENI. The CDR3 runs 16 residues. The CDR3 spells CASSPGTSGASYEQYF.

V and J are TRBV12-3 or TRBV12-4 and TRBJ2-7. CDR3 length equals 13 residues. The CDR3: CASSYIAGYEQYF.

The chain has TRBV27 and TRBJ2-4. The CDR3 runs to 15 residues. From germline, CDR1 is MNHEY and CDR2 SMNVEV (reference sequence). The CDR3 sequence: CASSPHPRAKNIQYF.

The chain links TRBV11-2 to TRBJ2-1. The CDR3 length is 14 residues. Per germline, CDR1 SGHAT and CDR2 FQNNGV. The CDR3 is CASSPGDPYNEQFF.

The gene calls are TRBV29-1 and TRBJ2-2; TCRdb's D call, TRBD1, is unchecked because there is no DNA. The CDR3 is made up of 12 amino acids. Looked up from germline, CDR1 is SQVTM and CDR2 is ANQGSEA. The CDR3 sequence is CSVEGATGELFF.

This chain uses TRBV19 with TRBJ2-1; with no DNA, the TCRdb D assignment of TRBD2 cannot be verified. Germline CDR1 and CDR2: LNHDA and SQIVND (reference sequence). This CDR3 is built from 15 residues. CDR3: CASSIVAGGQNEQFF.

This clonotype is identified as medium-sized from frequency. The chain employs TRBV7-9 and TRBJ2-1; the TCRdb D gene call, TRBD1, has no DNA to confirm it. The CDR3 length is 16 residues. Per germline, CDR1 SEHNR and CDR2 FQNEAQ (reference sequence). CDR3 amino acids: CASSVSGGQGYNEQFF.

The genes are TRBV28 and TRBJ1-2. There are 12 residues in the CDR3. Germline-derived CDR1 and CDR2 are MDHEN and SYDVKM. The CDR3 spells CASSFPPEGYTF.

The chain is built from TRBV15 and TRBJ2-6; TCRdb proposes TRBD2, but this gene call is untestable without DNA. The CDR3 runs to 18 residues. From germline, CDR1 is LNHNV and CDR2 YYDKDF (reference sequence). CDR3 protein: CATSRSAGGFSGANVLTF.

The chain couples TRBV7-9 to TRBJ2-5. The CDR3 consists of 15 residues. Germline assignment: CDR1 SEHNR and CDR2 FQNEAQ (reference sequence). CDR3 loop: CASSLRVGSQETQYF.